These T cell receptor beta chains were read from a single sample in a study of tumor and adjacent non-tumor tissue in lung cancer. TCRdb used MiXCR to reprocess the multiplex PCR reads, holding one entry per CDR3 protein. Among roughly 120,000 distinct CDR3 sequences listed, 75% were seen once. Sample: lung tumor tissue. The source of these receptors is a woman aged 55-69 years with non-small cell lung cancer. Each CDR3 is given with its conserved first and last residue. A D gene is named only where the DNA matches it firmly. Where a row states a size, it is once, few, many or the class of an expanded clone; other rows omit it.

.	TRBV4-3	TRBJ1-3	many	CASSQDTQGRNTIYF	TGCGCCAGCAGCCAAGATACGCAGGGTCGAAACACCATATATTTT
.	TRBV4-3	TRBJ1-1	.	CASNLDDSNTEAFF	TGCGCCAGCAACCTAGACGACTCTAACACTGAAGCTTTCTTT
.	TRBV29-1	TRBJ2-2	.	CCVGVVGVRNTGELFF	TGCTGCGTTGGGGTAGTGGGAGTACGGAACACCGGGGAGCTGTTTTTT
TRBD2	TRBV30	TRBJ2-7	many	CAWSWEGEQYF	TGTGCCTGGAGCTGGGAGGGGGAGCAGTACTTC
TRBD2	TRBV5-1	TRBJ2-5	.	CASSLASGGTQETQYF	TGCGCCAGCAGCTTGGCTAGCGGGGGAACCCAAGAGACCCAGTACTTC
.	TRBV20-1	TRBJ2-1	.	CSAEVLVGLNEQFF	TGCAGTGCCGAGGTGCTAGTGGGATTGAATGAGCAGTTCTTC
TRBD1	TRBV12-3/TRBV12-4	TRBJ1-6	.	CDSSLDRVAYNSPLHF	TGTGACAGCAGTTTGGACAGGGTGGCCTATAATTCACCCCTCCACTTT
.	TRBV6-5	TRBJ1-3	many	CASSLMARGNTIYF	TGTGCCAGCAGTTTAATGGCCCGAGGAAACACCATATATTTT
.	TRBV6-5	TRBJ2-1	.	CASSYSNREQLF	TGTGCCAGCAGTTACTCGAACAGGGAGCAGCTATTC
.	TRBV6-4	TRBJ1-1	.	CASSSGPATEASF	TGTGCCAGCAGCTCTGGACCGGCCACTGAAGCTTCCTTT
.	TRBV11-2	TRBJ1-2	.	CTSSLVRGAGYGYTF	TGTACCAGCAGCTTAGTTCGGGGGGCTGGCTATGGCTACACCTTC
.	TRBV4-1	TRBJ1-2	many	CASSLGGFDGYTF	TGCGCCAGCAGTCTCGGTGGTTTCGATGGCTACACCTTC
TRBD2	TRBV4-1	TRBJ2-5	.	CASDQDRAGGLHETQYF	TGCGCCAGCGACCAAGATAGGGCGGGGGGGCTGCACGAGACCCAGTACTTC
.	TRBV20-1	TRBJ2-7	.	CSANGRTGKQYF	TGCAGTGCTAACGGACGAACGGGGAAGCAGTACTTC
.	TRBV20-1	TRBJ2-3	.	CSAKGATKTDTQYF	TGCAGTGCTAAAGGGGCTACCAAGACGGATACGCAGTATTTT
.	TRBV11-3	TRBJ2-2	.	CAIRSRVGRIGELFF	TGTGCCATCCGGTCTCGGGTCGGCCGGATCGGGGAACTGTTTTTT
.	TRBV11-2	TRBJ2-3	.	CASNRWDSSTDTQYF	TGTGCCAGCAATAGGTGGGACTCTAGTACAGATACGCAGTATTTT
TRBD2	TRBV5-6	TRBJ2-5	.	CASNFDSGVETQYF	TGTGCCAGCAACTTCGATAGCGGGGTCGAGACCCAGTACTTC
.	TRBV5-1	TRBJ2-7	.	CSSSFGTRAYEQYF	TGCAGCAGCAGCTTTGGGACCAGGGCCTACGAGCAGTACTTC
.	TRBV20-1	TRBJ2-3	.	CSATSTWDTDTQYF	TGCAGTGCTACATCAACTTGGGATACAGATACGCAGTATTTT
TRBD2	TRBV4-2	TRBJ2-2	many	CASSQEGFGLAGELFF	TGTGCCAGCAGCCAAGAAGGGTTTGGACTAGCCGGGGAGCTGTTTTTT
TRBD1	TRBV11-3	TRBJ2-6	.	CASSFAGGGDYGTNVLTF	TGTGCCAGCAGCTTCGCAGGGGGCGGAGACTATGGGACCAACGTCCTGACTTTC
.	TRBV6-5	TRBJ2-5	.	CDSSLGDTRSGETQCF	TGTGACAGCAGTTTAGGGGACACGCGGTCTGGAGAGACCCAGTGCTTC
.	TRBV4-3	TRBJ1-1	.	CASSQDSAGEALF	TGCGCCAGCAGTCAAGATTCAGCAGGGGAAGCTCTCTTT
.	TRBV20-1	TRBJ2-1	.	CSASPRERFYNEQFF	TGCAGTGCTAGTCCCCGGGAGAGGTTCTACAATGAGCAGTTCTTC
.	TRBV11-2	TRBJ1-5	.	CASNRIGTDQPQHF	TGTGCCAGCAACAGGATAGGGACCGATCAGCCCCAACATTTT
.	TRBV6-5	TRBJ1-2	many	CASSPPEGGYGYTF	TGTGCCAGCAGCCCTCCGGAGGGGGGCTATGGCTACACCTTC
.	TRBV5-8	TRBJ2-2	many	CASSQRAGSGELFF	TGTGCCAGCAGCCAGAGGGCGGGATCCGGGGAGCTGTTTTTT
.	TRBV11-2	TRBJ2-7	.	CANSFTSYEQYF	TGTGCCAACAGCTTCACGTCCTACGAGCAGTACTTC
.	TRBV4-2	TRBJ2-5	.	CASGQEGALETHYF	TGTGCCAGCGGCCAAGAAGGGGCCCTAGAGACCCACTACTTC
TRBD1	TRBV7-2	TRBJ1-2	.	CARSTTRDRGGGGYTF	TGTGCCAGGAGTACCACCCGGGACAGGGGTGGTGGTGGCTACACCTTC
TRBD1	TRBV28	TRBJ2-1	.	CASKEAGTGGDNEQFF	TGTGCCAGCAAGGAGGCCGGGACAGGGGGAGACAATGAGCAGTTCTTC
.	TRBV4-2	TRBJ2-3	many	CASSHLSGSTDTQYF	TGTGCCAGCAGCCATCTTAGCGGAAGCACAGATACGCAGTATTTT
.	TRBV6-2/TRBV6-3	TRBJ2-2	many	CASSTRQGGTGELFF	TGTGCCAGCAGTACACGACAGGGAGGTACCGGGGAGCTGTTTTTT
.	TRBV28	TRBJ1-2	.	CASRIYRTDYGYTF	TGTGCCAGCAGAATTTATAGGACGGACTATGGTTACACCTTC
.	TRBV6-2/TRBV6-3	TRBJ2-5	.	CATSRTTQQETQYF	TGTGCTACCAGTCGGACTACACAACAAGAGACCCAGTACTTC
.	TRBV6-2/TRBV6-3	TRBJ1-5	.	CANKGGVRQPQHF	TGTGCCAACAAAGGGGGAGTGCGCCAGCCCCAGCATTTT
.	TRBV14	TRBJ1-1	.	CASSQDRGGMNTEAFF	TGTGCCAGCAGCCAAGATCGGGGGGGCATGAACACTGAAGCTTTCTTT
.	TRBV11-3	TRBJ2-6	.	CASSEVTHGANVLTF	TGTGCCAGCAGCGAGGTCACTCATGGGGCCAACGTCCTGACTTTC
.	TRBV6-5	TRBJ2-1	.	CASSNMHSGGISYNEQFF	TGTGCCAGCAGTAACATGCACTCCGGAGGTATCTCCTACAATGAGCAGTTCTTC
.	TRBV12-3/TRBV12-4	TRBJ2-1	.	CASSLEFGYNKQFF	TGTGCCAGCAGTTTGGAATTTGGGTACAATAAGCAGTTCTTC
TRBD1	TRBV4-1	TRBJ2-5	many	CASSVRDSRYSQETQYF	TGCGCCAGCAGCGTCCGGGACAGCCGTTACTCCCAAGAGACCCAGTACTTC
TRBD1	TRBV4-3	TRBJ1-2	once	CASSPGQALDGYTF	TGTGCCAGCAGCCCGGGACAGGCCCTCGATGGCTACACCTTC
TRBD2	TRBV6-2/TRBV6-3	TRBJ2-1	many	CASSTGGLGPYNEQFF	TGTGCCAGCAGTACAGGCGGACTAGGTCCCTACAATGAGCAGTTCTTC